The entry below describes one T cell receptor (beta chain). The antigen is undetermined. The record originates from a study of T cell clusters in autoimmune cytopenias. Study results and caveats: TRB repertoire shifts in secondary cytopenia and chronic lymphocytic leukemia mostly reflected lymphoma, not autoimmunity. A dominant lymphoma-associated repertoire apparently masked the cluster-lack signature in secondary cytopenia versus chronic lymphocytic leukemia.

Germline values: CDR1 LNHDA, CDR2 SQIVND (reference sequence). This CDR3 contains 13 residues. Each sample's input was 250 to 300 ng genomic DNA, some 38,000 genome equivalents. Multiplex touch-down PCR amplified TRB using TRB-A and TRB-B pools in one tube. TCRdb reprocessed the multiplex PCR reads; each CDR3 protein has one entry and no DNA is given. This table holds about 5,000 distinct CDR3 sequences. The source is a human donor with an autoimmune cytopenia or autoimmune hepatitis (not recorded which). What was sequenced was peripheral blood. The V call is TRBV19, the J call TRBJ1-5; TCRdb outputs TRBD1, but without DNA this stays unchecked. CDR3 in amino acids: CASSDRGNQPQHF.